This T cell receptor beta chain was identified during a study of monozygotic twins with inflammatory bowel disease. The germline V gene has CDR1 LGHNA and CDR2 YSLEER. The CDR3 sequence is 16 residues long. For every sample, eight separate reactions were used to make cDNA. No DNA is given; TCRdb re-called the 5' RACE reads and lists each CDR3 protein once. Recorded for this sample: approximately 390,000 distinct CDR3 sequences. Blood, about 2.5 ml, was drawn per donor. The V gene is TRBV4-3, the J gene TRBJ2-1; checking the TCRdb D call of TRBD1 is not possible without DNA. The clonotype comes from a human donor with ulcerative colitis or Crohn's disease, or a healthy co-twin of an affected twin (not recorded which). The sample consisted of blood. This chain's CDR3 is CASSQAWSGEDNEQFF.